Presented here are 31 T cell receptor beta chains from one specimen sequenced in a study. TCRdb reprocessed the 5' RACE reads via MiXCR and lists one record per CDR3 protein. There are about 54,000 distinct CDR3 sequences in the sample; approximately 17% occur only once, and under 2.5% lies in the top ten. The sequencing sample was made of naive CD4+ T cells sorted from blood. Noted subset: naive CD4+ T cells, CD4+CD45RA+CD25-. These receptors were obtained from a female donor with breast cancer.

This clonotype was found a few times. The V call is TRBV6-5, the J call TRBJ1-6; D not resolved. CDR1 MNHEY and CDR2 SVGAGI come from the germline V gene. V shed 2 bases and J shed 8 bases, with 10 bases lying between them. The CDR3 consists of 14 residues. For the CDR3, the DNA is TGTGCCAGCAGTTACACAGCCGAGGATTCACCCCTCCACTTT. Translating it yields CASSYTAEDSPLHF.

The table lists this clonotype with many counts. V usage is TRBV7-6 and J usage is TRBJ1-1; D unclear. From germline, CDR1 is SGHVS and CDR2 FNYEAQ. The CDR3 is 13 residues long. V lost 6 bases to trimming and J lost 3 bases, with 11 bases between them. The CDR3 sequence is CASSLTVDTEAFF. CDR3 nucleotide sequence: TGTGCCAGCAGTCTAACGGTGGACACTGAAGCTTTCTTT.

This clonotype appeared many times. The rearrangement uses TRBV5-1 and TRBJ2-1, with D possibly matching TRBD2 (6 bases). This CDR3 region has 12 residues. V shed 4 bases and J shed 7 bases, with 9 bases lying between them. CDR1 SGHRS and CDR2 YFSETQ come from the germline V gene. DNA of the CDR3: TGCGCCAGCAGCCTGGAGGGGAATGAGCAGTTCTTC. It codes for CASSLEGNEQFF.

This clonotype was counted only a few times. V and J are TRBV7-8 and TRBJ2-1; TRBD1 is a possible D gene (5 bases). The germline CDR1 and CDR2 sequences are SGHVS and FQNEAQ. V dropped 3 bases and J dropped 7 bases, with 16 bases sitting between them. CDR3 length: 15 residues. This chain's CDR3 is CASSFTGGRGNEQFF. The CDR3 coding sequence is TGTGCCAGCAGCTTTACAGGTGGAAGGGGAAATGAGCAGTTCTTC.

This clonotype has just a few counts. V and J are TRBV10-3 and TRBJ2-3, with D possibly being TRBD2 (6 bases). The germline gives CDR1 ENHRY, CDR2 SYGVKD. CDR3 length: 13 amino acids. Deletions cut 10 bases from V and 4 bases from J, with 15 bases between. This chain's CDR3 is CATSGEPADTQYF. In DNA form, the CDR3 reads TGTGCCACTTCGGGGGAGCCCGCAGATACGCAGTATTTT.

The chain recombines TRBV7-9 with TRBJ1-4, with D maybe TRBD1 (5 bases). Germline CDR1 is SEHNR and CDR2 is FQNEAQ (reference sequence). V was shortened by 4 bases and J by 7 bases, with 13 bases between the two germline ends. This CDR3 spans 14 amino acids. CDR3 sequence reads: CASSSGSSGEKLFF. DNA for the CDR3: TGTGCCAGCAGCTCAGGGAGTTCGGGTGAAAAACTGTTTTTT.

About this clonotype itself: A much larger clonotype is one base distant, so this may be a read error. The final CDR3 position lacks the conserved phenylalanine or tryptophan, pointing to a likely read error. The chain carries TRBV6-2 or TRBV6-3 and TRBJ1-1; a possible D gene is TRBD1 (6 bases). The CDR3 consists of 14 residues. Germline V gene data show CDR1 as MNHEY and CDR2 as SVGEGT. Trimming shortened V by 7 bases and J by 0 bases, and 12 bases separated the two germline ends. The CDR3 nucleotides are TGTGCCAGCACCGTGAACAGGGTGAACACTGAAGCTTTCGTT. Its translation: CASTVNRVNTEAFV.

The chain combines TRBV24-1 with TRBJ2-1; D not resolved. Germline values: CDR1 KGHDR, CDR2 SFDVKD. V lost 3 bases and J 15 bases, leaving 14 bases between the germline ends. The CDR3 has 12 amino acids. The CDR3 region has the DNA TGTGCCACCAGTGATCCCAGGTTGGGCCGGTTCTTC. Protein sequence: CATSDPRLGRFF.

The CDR3 loop is CASSLEGSQNTIYF. The DNA for the CDR3 is TGCGCCAGCAGCTTGGAGGGGAGCCAAAACACCATATATTTT. The chain uses TRBV5-1 and TRBJ1-3, with D maybe TRBD1 (5 bases). The CDR3 covers 14 residues. V lost 0 bases to trimming and J lost 6 bases, with 10 bases between them. Germline CDR1 reads SGHRS; CDR2 reads YFSETQ.

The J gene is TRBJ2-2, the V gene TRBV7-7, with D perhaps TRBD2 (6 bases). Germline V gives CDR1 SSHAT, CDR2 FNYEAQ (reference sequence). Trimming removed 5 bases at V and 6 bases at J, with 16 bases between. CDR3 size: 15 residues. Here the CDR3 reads CASSPLRWGAGELFF. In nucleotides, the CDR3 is TGTGCCAGCAGCCCCCTCCGCTGGGGGGCCGGGGAGCTGTTTTTT. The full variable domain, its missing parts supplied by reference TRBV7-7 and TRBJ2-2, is GAGVSQSPRYKVTKRGQDVTLRCDPISSHATLYWYQQALGQGPEFLTYFNYEAQPDKSGLPSDRFSAERPEGSISTLTIQRTEQRDSAMYRCASSPLRWGAGELFFGEGSRLTVL.

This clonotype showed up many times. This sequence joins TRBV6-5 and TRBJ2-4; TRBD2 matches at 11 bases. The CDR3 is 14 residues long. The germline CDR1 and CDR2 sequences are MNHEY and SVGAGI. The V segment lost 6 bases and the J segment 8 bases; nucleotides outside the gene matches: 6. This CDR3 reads CASSQTSGNYIQYF. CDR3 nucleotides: TGTGCCAGCAGCCAGACTAGCGGGAATTACATTCAGTACTTC.

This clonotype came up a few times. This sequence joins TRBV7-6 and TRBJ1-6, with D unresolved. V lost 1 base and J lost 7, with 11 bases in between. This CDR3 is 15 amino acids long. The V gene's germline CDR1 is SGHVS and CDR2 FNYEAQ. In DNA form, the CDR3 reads TGTGCCAGCAGCTTAGGCCCCACGGGAAATTCACCCCTCCACTTT. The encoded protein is CASSLGPTGNSPLHF.

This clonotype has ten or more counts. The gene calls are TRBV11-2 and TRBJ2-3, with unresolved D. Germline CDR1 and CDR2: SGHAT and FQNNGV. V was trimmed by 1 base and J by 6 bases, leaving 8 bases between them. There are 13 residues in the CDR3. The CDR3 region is CASSLGVPDTQYF. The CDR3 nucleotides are TGTGCCAGCAGCTTAGGAGTCCCCGATACGCAGTATTTT.

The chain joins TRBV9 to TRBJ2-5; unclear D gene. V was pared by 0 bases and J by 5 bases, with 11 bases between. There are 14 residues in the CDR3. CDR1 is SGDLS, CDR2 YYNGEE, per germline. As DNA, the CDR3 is TGTGCCAGCAGCGTAGGAGTCTATACCGAGACCCAGTACTTC. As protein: CASSVGVYTETQYF.

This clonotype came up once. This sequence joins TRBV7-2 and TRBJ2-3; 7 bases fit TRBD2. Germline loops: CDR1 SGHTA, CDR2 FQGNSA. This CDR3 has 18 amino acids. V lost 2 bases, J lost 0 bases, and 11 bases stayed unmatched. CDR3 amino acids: CASSLRGGRIGSTDTQYF. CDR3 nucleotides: TGTGCCAGCAGCTTAAGGGGCGGGAGAATCGGTAGCACAGATACGCAGTATTTT.

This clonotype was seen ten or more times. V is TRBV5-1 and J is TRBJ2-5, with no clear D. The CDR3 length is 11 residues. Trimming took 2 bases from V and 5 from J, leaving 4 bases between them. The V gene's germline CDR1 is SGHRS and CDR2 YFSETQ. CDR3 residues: CASSFRETQYF. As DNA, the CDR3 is TGCGCCAGCAGCTTTAGGGAGACCCAGTACTTC. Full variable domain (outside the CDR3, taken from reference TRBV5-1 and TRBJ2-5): KAGVTQTPRYLIKTRGQQVTLSCSPISGHRSVSWYQQTPGQGLQFLFEYFSETQRNKGNFPGRFSGRQFSNSRSEMNVSTLELGDSALYLCASSFRETQYFGPGTRLLVL.

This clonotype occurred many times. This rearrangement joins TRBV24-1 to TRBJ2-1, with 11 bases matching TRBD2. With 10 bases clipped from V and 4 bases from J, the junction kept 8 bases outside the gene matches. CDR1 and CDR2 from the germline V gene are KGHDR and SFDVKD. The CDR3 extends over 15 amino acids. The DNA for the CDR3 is TGTGCCACAAGTAAGGCTAGCGGGGGGTACAATGAGCAGTTCTTC. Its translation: CATSKASGGYNEQFF.

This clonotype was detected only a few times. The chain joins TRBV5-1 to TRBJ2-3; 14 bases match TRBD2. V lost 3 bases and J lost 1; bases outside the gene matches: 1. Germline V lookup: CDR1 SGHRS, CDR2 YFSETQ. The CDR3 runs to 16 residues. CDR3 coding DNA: TGCGCCAGCAGCTCGGGACTAGCGGGAGGCACAGATACGCAGTATTTT. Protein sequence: CASSSGLAGGTDTQYF.

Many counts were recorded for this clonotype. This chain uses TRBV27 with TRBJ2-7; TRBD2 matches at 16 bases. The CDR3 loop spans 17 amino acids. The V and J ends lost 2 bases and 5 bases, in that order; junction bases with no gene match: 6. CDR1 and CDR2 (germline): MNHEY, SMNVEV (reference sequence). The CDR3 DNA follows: TGTGCCAGCAGTTTACCGGGACTAGCGGGAGGGCCACACGAGCAGTACTTC. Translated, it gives CASSLPGLAGGPHEQYF.

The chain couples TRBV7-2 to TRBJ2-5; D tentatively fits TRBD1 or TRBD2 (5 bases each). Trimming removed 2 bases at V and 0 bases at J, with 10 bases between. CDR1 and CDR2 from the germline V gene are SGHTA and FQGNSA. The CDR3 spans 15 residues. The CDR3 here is CASSLRGGYQETQYF. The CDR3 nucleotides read TGTGCCAGCAGCTTACGGGGCGGGTACCAAGAGACCCAGTACTTC. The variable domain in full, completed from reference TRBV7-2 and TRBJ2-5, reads GAGVSQSPSNKVTEKGKDVELRCDPISGHTALYWYRQSLGQGLEFLIYFQGNSAPDKSGLPSDRFSAERTGGSVSTLTIQRTQQEDSAVYLCASSLRGGYQETQYFGPGTRLLVL.

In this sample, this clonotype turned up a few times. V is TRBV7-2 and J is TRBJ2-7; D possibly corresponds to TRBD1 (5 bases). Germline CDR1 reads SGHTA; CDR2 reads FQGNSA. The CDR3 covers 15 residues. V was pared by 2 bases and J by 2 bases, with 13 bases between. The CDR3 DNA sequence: TGTGCCAGCAGCTTATTGGTGGGGCCGCCCTACGAGCAGTACTTC. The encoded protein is CASSLLVGPPYEQYF.

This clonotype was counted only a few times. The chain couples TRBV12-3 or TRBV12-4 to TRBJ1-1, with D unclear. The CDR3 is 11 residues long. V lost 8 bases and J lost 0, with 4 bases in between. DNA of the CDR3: TGTGCCAGCGCACTGAACACTGAAGCTTTCTTT. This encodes CASALNTEAFF.

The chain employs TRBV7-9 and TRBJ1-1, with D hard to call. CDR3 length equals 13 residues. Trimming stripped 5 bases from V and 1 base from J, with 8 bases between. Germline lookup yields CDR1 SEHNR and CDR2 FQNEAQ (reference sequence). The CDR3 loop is CASSPRENTEAFF. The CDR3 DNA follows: TGTGCCAGCAGCCCGCGGGAGAACACTGAAGCTTTCTTT.

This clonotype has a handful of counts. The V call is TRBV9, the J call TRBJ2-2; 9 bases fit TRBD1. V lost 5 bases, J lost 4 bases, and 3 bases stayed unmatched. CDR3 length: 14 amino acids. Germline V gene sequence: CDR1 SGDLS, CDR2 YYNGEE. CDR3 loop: CASRGTGSTGELFF. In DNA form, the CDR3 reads TGTGCCAGCAGGGGGACAGGGAGCACCGGGGAGCTGTTTTTT.

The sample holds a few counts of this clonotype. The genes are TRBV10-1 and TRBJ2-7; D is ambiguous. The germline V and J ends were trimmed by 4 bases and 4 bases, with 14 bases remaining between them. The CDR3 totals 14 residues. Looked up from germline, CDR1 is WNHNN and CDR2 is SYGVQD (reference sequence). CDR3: CASSGGLRAYEQYF. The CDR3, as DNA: TGCGCCAGCAGTGGAGGTCTCAGAGCATACGAGCAGTACTTC.

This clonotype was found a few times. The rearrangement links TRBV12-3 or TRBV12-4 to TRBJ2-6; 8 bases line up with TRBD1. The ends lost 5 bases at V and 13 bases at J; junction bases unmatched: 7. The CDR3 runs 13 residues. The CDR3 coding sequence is TGTGCCAGCAGTCCCACAGGGGGAGAAGTCCTGACTTTC. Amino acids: CASSPTGGEVLTF.

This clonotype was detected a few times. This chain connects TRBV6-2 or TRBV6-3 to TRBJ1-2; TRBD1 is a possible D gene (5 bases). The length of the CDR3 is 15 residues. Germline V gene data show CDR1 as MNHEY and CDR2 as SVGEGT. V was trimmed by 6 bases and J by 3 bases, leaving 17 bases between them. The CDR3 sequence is CASSYGQGEYYGYTF. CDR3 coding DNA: TGTGCCAGCAGCTACGGGCAGGGAGAATACTATGGCTACACCTTC.

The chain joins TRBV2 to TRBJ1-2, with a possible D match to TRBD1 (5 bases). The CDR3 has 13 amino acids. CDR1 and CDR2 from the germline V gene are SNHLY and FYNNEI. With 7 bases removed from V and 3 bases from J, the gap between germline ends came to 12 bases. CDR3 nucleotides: TGTGCCAGCAAACGAGGAGGGGACTATGGCTACACCTTC. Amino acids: CASKRGGDYGYTF.

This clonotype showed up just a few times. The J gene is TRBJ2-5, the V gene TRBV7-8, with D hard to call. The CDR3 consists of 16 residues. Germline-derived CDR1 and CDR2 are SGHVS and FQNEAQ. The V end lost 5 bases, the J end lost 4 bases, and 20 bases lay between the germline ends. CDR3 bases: TGTGCCAGCAGCCAGATCCCGGAGATCTTGGCAGAGACCCAGTACTTC. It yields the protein CASSQIPEILAETQYF.

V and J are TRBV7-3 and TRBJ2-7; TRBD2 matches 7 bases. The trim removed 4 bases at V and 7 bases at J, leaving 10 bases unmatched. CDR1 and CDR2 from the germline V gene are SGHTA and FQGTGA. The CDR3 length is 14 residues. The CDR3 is CASSSGLGSGEQYF. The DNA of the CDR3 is TGTGCCAGCAGCTCCGGACTAGGGAGCGGGGAGCAGTACTTC.

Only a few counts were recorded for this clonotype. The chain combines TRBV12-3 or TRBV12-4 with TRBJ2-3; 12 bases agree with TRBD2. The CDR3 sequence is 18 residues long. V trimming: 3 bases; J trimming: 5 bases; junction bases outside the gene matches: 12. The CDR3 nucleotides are TGTGCCAGCAGTTTTACCCTAGCGGGAGGGCCTTCCGGAGATACGCAGTATTTT. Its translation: CASSFTLAGGPSGDTQYF.